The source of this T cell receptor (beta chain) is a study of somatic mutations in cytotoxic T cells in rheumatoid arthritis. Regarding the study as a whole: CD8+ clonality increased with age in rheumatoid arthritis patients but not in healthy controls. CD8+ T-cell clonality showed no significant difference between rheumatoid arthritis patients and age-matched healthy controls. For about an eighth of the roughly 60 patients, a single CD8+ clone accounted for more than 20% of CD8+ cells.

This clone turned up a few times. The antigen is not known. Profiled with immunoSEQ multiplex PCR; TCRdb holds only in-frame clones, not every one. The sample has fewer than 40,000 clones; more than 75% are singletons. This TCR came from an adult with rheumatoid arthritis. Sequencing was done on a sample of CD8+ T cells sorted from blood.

CDR3 region: CASSQGDTDITEAFF. The CDR3 DNA reads as TGTGCCAGCAGCCAAGGGGACACCGATATCACTGAAGCTTTCTTT. The chain joins TRBV4-2 to TRBJ1-1; TRBD1 is a possible D gene (6 bases). Germline V gene sequence: CDR1 LGHNA, CDR2 YNFKEQ. Trimming removed 1 base from V and 4 bases from J, with 13 bases in between. The CDR3 has 15 amino acids.